This T cell receptor (beta chain) was retrieved from a study of T cell changes during pregnancy in multiple sclerosis. Germline CDR1 MRHNA, CDR2 SNTAGT. The ends lost 0 bases at V and 5 bases at J; junction bases unmatched: 22. The CDR3 extends over 20 amino acids. Using immunoSEQ multiplex PCR, the repertoire was profiled, and TCRdb retains in-frame clones only, with some absent. The repertoire holds more than 25,000 clones, over 80% seen once, with about 9.5% in the top ten. The sequence came from a female donor with multiple sclerosis, enrolled in a pregnancy study. The genes are TRBV6-4 and TRBJ2-7; 7 bases are shared with TRBD2. Material: CD8+ T cells from peripheral blood mononuclear cells, obtained in the first trimester of pregnancy. CDR3 loop: CASSDSNKSVKAGAVDEQYF. The DNA of the CDR3 is TGTGCCAGCAGTGACTCGAACAAGTCGGTGAAGGCGGGAGCGGTAGACGAGCAGTACTTC.